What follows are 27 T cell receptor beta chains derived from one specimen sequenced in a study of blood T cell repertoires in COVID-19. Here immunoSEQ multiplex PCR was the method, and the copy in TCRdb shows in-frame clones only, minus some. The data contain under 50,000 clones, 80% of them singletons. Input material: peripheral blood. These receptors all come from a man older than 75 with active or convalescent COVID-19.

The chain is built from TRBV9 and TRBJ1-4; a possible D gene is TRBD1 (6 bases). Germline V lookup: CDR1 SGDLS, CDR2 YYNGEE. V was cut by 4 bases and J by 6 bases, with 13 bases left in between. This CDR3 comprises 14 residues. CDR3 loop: CASSQGQGDEKLFF. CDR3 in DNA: TGTGCCAGCAGCCAGGGACAAGGGGATGAAAAACTGTTTTTT.

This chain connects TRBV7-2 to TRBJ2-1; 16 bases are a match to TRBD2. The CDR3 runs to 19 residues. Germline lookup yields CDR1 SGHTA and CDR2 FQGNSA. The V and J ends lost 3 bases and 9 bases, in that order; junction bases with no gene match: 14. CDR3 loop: CASSFSGTSGRASAVEQFF. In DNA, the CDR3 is TGTGCCAGCAGCTTCTCCGGGACTAGCGGGAGGGCCTCGGCGGTTGAGCAGTTCTTC.

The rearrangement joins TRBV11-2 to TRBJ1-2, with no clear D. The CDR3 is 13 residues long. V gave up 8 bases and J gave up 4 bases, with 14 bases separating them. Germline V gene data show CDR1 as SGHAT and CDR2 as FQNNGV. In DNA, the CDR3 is TGTGCCAGCTCGGGCGGGAACCTCTATGGCTACACCTTC. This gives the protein CASSGGNLYGYTF.

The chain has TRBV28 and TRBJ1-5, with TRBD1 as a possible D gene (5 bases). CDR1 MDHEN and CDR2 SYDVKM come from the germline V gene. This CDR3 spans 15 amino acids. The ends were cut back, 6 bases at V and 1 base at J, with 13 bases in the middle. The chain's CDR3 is CASSQTVLSNQPQHF. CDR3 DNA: TGTGCCAGCAGCCAGACAGTACTAAGCAATCAGCCCCAGCATTTT. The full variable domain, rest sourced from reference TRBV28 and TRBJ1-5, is DVKVTQSSRYLVKRTGEKVFLECVQDMDHENMFWYRQDPGLGLRLIYFSYDVKMKEKGDIPEGYSVSREKKERFSLILESASTNQTSMYLCASSQTVLSNQPQHFGDGTRLSIL.

DNA of the CDR3: TGTGCCAGCAGGAAGGAACAAGCGGGGGGAACCGGGCAGTACTTC. As protein: CASRKEQAGGTGQYF. The genes are TRBV2 and TRBJ2-7; 9 positions agree with TRBD2. V dropped 6 bases and J dropped 9; count of bases not matched to a gene: 15. Germline V CDR1 and CDR2: SNHLY, FYNNEI. This CDR3 is built from 15 residues.

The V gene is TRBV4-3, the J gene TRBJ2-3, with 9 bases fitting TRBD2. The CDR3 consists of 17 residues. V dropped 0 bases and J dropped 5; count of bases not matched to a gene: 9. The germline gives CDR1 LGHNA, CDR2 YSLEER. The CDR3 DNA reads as TGCGCCAGCAGCCAAGATCGGGCGGGGGGGCTAGGAGATACGCAGTATTTT. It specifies CASSQDRAGGLGDTQYF.

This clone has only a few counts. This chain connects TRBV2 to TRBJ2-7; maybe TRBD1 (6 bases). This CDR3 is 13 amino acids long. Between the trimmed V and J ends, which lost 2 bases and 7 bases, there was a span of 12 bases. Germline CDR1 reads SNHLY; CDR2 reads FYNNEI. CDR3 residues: CASSELGTREQYF. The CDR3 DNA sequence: TGTGCCAGCAGTGAACTAGGGACAAGGGAGCAGTACTTC.

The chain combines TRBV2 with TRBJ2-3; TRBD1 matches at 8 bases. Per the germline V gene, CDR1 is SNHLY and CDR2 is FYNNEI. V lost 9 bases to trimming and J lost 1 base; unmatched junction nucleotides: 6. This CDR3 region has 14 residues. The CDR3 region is CARQGDTGTDTQYF. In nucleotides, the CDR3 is TGTGCCAGACAGGGGGATACAGGCACAGATACGCAGTATTTT.

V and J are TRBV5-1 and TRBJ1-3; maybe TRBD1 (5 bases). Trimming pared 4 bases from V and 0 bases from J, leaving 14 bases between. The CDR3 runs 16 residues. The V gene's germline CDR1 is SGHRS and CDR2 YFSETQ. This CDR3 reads CASSPGVSISGNTIYF. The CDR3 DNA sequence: TGCGCCAGCAGCCCGGGGGTATCTATCTCTGGAAACACCATATATTTT.

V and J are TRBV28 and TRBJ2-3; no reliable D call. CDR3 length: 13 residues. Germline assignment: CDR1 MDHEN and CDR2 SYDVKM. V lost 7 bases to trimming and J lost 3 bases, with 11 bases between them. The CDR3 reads CASIPRTTDTQYF. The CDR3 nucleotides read TGTGCCAGCATCCCACGTACTACAGATACGCAGTATTTT.

The CDR3 is CANRGGAGDSPLHF. CDR3 nucleotide sequence: TGTGCCAACCGGGGCGGGGCTGGGGATTCACCCCTCCACTTT. The chain joins TRBV2 to TRBJ1-6, with D perhaps matching TRBD1 (5 bases). With 10 bases removed from V and 8 bases from J, the gap between germline ends came to 18 bases. This CDR3 is built from 14 residues. Germline CDR1 SNHLY, CDR2 FYNNEI.

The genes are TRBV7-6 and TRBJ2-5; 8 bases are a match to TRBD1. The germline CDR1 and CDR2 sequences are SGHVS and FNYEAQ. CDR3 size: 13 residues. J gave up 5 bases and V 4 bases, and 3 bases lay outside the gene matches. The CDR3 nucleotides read TGTGCCAGCAGCTATCAGGGGGCGGAGACCCAGTACTTC. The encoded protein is CASSYQGAETQYF.

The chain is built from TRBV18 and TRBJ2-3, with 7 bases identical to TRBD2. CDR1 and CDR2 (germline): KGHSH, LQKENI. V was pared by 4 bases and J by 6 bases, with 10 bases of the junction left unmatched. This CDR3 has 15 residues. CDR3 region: CASSQVAGVFDTQYF. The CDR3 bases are TGTGCCAGCTCACAGGTGGCGGGAGTTTTCGATACGCAGTATTTT.

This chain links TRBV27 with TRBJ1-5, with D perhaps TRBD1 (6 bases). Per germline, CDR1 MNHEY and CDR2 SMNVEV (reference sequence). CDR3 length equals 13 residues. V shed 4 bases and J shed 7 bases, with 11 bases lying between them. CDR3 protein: CASSSQGSQPQHF. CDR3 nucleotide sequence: TGTGCCAGCAGTTCACAGGGATCGCAGCCCCAGCATTTT.

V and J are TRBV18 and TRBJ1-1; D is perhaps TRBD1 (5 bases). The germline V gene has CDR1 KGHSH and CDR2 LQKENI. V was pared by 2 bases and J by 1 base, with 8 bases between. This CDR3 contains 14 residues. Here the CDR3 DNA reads TGTGCCAGCTCACCAGGGGCGGAGAACACTGAAGCTTTCTTT. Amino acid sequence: CASSPGAENTEAFF. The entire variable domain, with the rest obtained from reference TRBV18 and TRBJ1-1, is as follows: NAGVMQNPRHLVRRRGQEARLRCSPMKGHSHVYWYRQLPEEGLKFMVYLQKENIIDESGMPKERFSAEFPKEGPSILRIQQVVRGDSAAYFCASSPGAENTEAFFGQGTRLTVV.

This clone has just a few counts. CDR3 protein: CARSLAPARSGWFF. CDR3 nucleotide sequence: TGTGCCAGAAGCTTAGCCCCCGCACGATCAGGTTGGTTCTTC. The genes are TRBV7-5 and TRBJ2-1; no DNA check was done on the table's D call, TRBD1. TRBV7-5 is a pseudogene. The CDR3 contains 14 residues.

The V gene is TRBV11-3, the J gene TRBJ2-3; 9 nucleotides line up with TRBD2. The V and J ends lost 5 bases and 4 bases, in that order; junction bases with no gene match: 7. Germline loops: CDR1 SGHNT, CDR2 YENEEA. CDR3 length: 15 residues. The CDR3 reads CASSAGGSTPDTQYF. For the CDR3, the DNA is TGTGCCAGCAGCGCGGGGGGGTCCACCCCAGATACGCAGTATTTT. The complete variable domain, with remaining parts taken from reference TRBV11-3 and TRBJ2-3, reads EAGVVQSPRYKIIEKKQPVAFWCNPISGHNTLYWYLQNLGQGPELLIRYENEEAVDDSQLPKDRFSAERLKGVDSTLKIQPAELGDSAVYLCASSAGGSTPDTQYFGPGTRLTVL.

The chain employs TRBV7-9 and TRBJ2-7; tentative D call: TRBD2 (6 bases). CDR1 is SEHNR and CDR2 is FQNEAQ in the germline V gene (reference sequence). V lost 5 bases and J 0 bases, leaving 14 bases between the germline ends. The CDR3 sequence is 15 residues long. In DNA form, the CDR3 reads TGTGCCAGCAGCCCCCCCGGAGGGAGCTCCTACGAGCAGTACTTC. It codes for CASSPPGGSSYEQYF.

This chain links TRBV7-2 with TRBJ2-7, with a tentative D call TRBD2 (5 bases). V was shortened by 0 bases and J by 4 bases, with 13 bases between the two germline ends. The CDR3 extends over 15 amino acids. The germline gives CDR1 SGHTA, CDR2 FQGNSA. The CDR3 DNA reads TGTGCCAGCAGCTTAGCCCCCGGACTTATGTACGAGCAGTACTTC. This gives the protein CASSLAPGLMYEQYF.

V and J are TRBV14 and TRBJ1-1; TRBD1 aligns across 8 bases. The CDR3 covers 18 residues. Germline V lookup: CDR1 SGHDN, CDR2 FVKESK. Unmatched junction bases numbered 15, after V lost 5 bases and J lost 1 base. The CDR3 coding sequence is TGTGCCAGCAGCTTCGGACAGGGCCGAATCCTGCGGAACACTGAAGCTTTCTTT. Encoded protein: CASSFGQGRILRNTEAFF.

The CDR3 coding sequence is TGTGCCAGCTCACCACCGCTCGGGGCGGGGGCAGATACGCAGTATTTT. Its protein is CASSPPLGAGADTQYF. The J gene is TRBJ2-3, the V gene TRBV18; 7 bases are shared with TRBD2. V lost 0 bases and J lost 4; bases outside the gene matches: 7. The CDR3 sequence is 16 residues long. Germline CDR1 KGHSH, CDR2 LQKENI.

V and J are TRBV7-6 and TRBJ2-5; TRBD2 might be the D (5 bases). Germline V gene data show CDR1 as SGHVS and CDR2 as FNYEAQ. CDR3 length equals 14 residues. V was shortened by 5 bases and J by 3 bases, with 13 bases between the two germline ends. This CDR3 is CASSLTRAEETQYF. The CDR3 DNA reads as TGTGCCAGCAGCCTGACGAGGGCCGAAGAGACCCAGTACTTC.

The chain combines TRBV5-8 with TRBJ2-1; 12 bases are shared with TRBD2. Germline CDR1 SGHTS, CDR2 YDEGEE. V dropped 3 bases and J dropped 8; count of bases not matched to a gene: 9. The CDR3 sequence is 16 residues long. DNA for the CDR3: TGTGCCAGCAGCTGGGCCCAGACTAGCGGGAGTGATGAGCAGTTCTTC. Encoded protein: CASSWAQTSGSDEQFF.

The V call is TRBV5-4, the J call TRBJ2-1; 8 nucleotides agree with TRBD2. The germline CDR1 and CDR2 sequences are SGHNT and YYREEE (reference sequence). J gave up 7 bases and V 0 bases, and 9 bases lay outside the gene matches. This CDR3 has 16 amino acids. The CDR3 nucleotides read TGTGCCAGCAGCTTGGGGGGTCTAGCGGGCAGAAATGAGCAGTTCTTC. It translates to CASSLGGLAGRNEQFF.

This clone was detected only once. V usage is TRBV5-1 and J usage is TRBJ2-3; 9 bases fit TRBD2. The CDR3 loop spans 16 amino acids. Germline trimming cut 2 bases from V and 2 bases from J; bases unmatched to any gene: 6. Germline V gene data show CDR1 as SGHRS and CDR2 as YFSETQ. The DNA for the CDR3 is TGCGCCAGCAGCTTTCTGACTAGCGGCCCCACAGATACGCAGTATTTT. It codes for CASSFLTSGPTDTQYF.

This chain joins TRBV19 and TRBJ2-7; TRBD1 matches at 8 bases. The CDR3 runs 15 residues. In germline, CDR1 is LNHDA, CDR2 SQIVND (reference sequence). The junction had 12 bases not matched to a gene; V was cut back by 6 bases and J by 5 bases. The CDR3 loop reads CASRYGTGPKDEQYF. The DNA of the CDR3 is TGTGCCAGTAGGTATGGGACAGGACCTAAGGACGAGCAGTACTTC.

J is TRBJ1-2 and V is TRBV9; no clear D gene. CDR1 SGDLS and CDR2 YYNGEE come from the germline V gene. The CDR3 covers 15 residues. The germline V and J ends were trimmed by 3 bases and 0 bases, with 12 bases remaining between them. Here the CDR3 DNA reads TGTGCCAGCAGCGCCGATACAGAGTCTAACTATGGCTACACCTTC. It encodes CASSADTESNYGYTF.